This TCR beta chain was documented in a study of T cell repertoires in cytomegalovirus infection (dated by TCRdb to between 2018 and 2021). Background on the whole study: The peptide stimulations were aimed at well-studied HLA-B-restricted epitopes as well as recently identified HLA-C-restricted CMV epitopes, whose presentation resists viral immunomodulation. The HLA type of each donor mattered for the analysis, because public TCR beta signatures pointed to carriage of CMV infection along with the matching HLA type.

In this sample, this clonotype turned up a few times. The antigen it recognizes is unknown. Base qualities are not provided; no much larger clone lies one nucleotide away. The investigation overall reported the following: Cumulative frequency of public TCR beta family members discriminated carriers of CMV infection plus the relevant HLA type in this cohort and an independent approximately 340-donor cohort. In the ex vivo response, HLA-C-restricted CMV-specific TCR beta clonotypes were dominant, and in two of eight donors the single most frequent clonotype came from this HLA-C-restricted group.

Sequencing was carried out with an Illumina HiSeq 1500. TCRdb applied fastp at Q25 and MiXCR to the public reads, then kept only in-frame beta chains. Identical CDR3 protein sequences are pooled into one entry, listed with their most common genes and DNA. The table for this sample lists around 900,000 distinct CDR3 sequences; around 32% of them were counted only once. The ten largest clonotypes hold around an eighth of the sample. Reading the label with the study, this specimen's treatment or condition is: in vitro stimulation with specific CMV peptide epitopes to enrich CMV-specific T cells. The germline V and J ends show losses of 3 bases and 1 base respectively, and no gene match explains 14 bases of the junction. The CDR3 goes from the cysteine to the phenylalanine over 19 residues. The retained sequence is limited to the CDR3, 57 bases, with the frame set at the first base. CDR1 and CDR2, looked up from the germline V gene (reference sequence), are DFQATT and SNEGSKA.

This chain joins TRBV20-1 to TRBJ2-1, and 11 junction bases match TRBD2. This TCR derives from a human donor in good health (CMV status not recorded). Some clones in this sample may be carry-over from other donors' samples. The sequencing here drew on cultured CD8+ T cells from PBMCs, taken from culture after CMV antigen stimulation. The nucleotides are TGCAGTGCTAGTACTCTAGCGGGGGGCCCTCTATCTTCCTACAATGAGCAGTTCTTC. Its protein is CSASTLAGGPLSSYNEQFF.